The entry below gives a single TCR beta chain sequence along with its context. Antigen specificity is unknown. This entry is derived from a study of cytomegalovirus exposure and HLA in healthy donors. Findings of the study overall: In vitro, a few CMV-associated chains proved specific for CMV antigens.

With 60 Vbeta and 13 Jbeta primers, the PCR was carried out. The data were produced by immunoSEQ multiplex PCR, yet TCRdb's version contains in-frame clones alone and is incomplete. The sample includes about 150,000 clones, 88% seen only once; the top ten take about 0.51%. V lost 4 bases to trimming and J lost 4 bases; unmatched junction nucleotides: 6. This CDR3 is 15 amino acids long. Germline CDR1 MNHEY, CDR2 SVGAGI. The V and J genes are TRBV6-5 and TRBJ1-2, with 10 bases identical to TRBD1. This TCR came from a woman between 40 and 55 years old in good health and CMV-seronegative. The sequenced sample consisted of PBMCs. The CDR3 here is CASSWADRGSYGYTF. In DNA form, the CDR3 reads TGTGCCAGCAGTTGGGCGGACAGGGGGTCCTATGGCTACACCTTC.